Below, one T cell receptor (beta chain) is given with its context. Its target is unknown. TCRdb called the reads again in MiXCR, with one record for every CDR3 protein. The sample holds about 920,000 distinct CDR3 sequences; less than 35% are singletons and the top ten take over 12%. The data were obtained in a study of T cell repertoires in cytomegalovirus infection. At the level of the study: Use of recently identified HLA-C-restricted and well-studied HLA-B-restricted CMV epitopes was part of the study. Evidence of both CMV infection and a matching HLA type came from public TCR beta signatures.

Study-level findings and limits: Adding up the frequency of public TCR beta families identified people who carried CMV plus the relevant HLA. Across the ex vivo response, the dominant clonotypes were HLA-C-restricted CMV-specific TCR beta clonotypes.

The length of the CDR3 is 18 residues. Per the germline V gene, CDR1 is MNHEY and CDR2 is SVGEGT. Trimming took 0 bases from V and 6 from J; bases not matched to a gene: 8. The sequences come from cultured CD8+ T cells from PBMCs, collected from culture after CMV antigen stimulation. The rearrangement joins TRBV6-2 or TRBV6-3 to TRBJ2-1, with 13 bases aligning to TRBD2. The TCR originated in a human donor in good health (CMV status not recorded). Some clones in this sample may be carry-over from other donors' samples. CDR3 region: CASSYSRKLAGGGNEQFF. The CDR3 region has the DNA TGTGCCAGCAGTTACTCCCGAAAACTAGCGGGGGGGGGCAATGAGCAGTTCTTC.